The 23 T cell receptor beta chains below come from one sample, sequenced in a study of CD8 T cells in ankylosing spondylitis. A single record per CDR3 protein comes from TCRdb applying MiXCR to the 5' RACE reads. The sample consists of about 270,000 distinct CDR3 sequences, roughly 32% of them appearing once. The source material was blood, either unsorted or a sorted T cell fraction (not recorded which). These receptors all come from a male donor with ankylosing spondylitis or in good health (not recorded which).

This clonotype was recorded a few times. DNA of the CDR3: TGCAGCGCCAGGAGACTAGCGGGGTACAATGAGCAGTTCTTC. Translated: CSARRLAGYNEQFF. The chain joins TRBV29-1 to TRBJ2-1, with 11 bases fitting TRBD2. Germline-derived CDR1 and CDR2 are SQVTM and ANQGSEA. The CDR3 is made up of 14 amino acids. J gave up 4 bases and V 7 bases, and 6 bases lay outside the gene matches.

This clonotype has just a few counts. J is TRBJ2-7 and V is TRBV6-5; no clear D gene. Germline loops: CDR1 MNHEY, CDR2 SVGAGI. The CDR3 sequence is 16 residues long. V lost 0 bases and J lost 0, with 12 bases in between. CDR3 DNA sequence: TGTGCCAGCAGTTACTCCGTCACCTACAGCTCCTACGAGCAGTACTTC. The encoded protein is CASSYSVTYSSYEQYF.

The chain has TRBV27 and TRBJ2-7; D uncertain. Germline assignment: CDR1 MNHEY and CDR2 SMNVEV (reference sequence). This CDR3 spans 13 amino acids. V gave up 4 bases and J gave up 2 bases, with 9 bases separating them. CDR3 sequence: CASSYGPTYEQYF. The CDR3 DNA reads TGTGCCAGCAGTTATGGCCCTACCTACGAGCAGTACTTC.

The chain combines TRBV15 with TRBJ2-1, with D perhaps matching TRBD1 (6 bases). This CDR3 is 17 amino acids long. Germline values: CDR1 LNHNV, CDR2 YYDKDF (reference sequence). The ends were cut back, 5 bases at V and 3 bases at J, with 20 bases in the middle. Written as DNA, the CDR3 is TGTGCCACCAGCTCTCTGGAGGCCTGGGGGCTCTACAATGAGCAGTTCTTC. Translating it yields CATSSLEAWGLYNEQFF.

The chain links TRBV5-1 to TRBJ2-2; TRBD2 is a possible D gene (5 bases). From germline, CDR1 is SGHRS and CDR2 YFSETQ. V was cut by 1 base and J by 5 bases, with 12 bases left in between. The CDR3 has 15 residues. The CDR3 reads CASSLLSAGTGELFF. CDR3 DNA: TGCGCCAGCAGCTTGCTTAGCGCCGGGACCGGGGAGCTGTTTTTT.

This chain connects TRBV10-1 to TRBJ2-1, with 10 bases matching TRBD2. This CDR3 has 14 amino acids. The J segment lost 10 bases and the V segment lost 7 bases, leaving 10 bases of the junction unmatched. CDR1 and CDR2 (germline): WNHNN, SYGVQD (reference sequence). The CDR3 sequence is CASNPAGGKPEQFF. In DNA, the CDR3 is TGCGCCAGCAACCCAGCGGGGGGGAAACCAGAGCAGTTCTTC.

The rearrangement joins TRBV29-1 to TRBJ1-1, with D possibly TRBD1 on 5 matching bases. The CDR3 sequence is 14 residues long. CDR1 SQVTM and CDR2 ANQGSEA come from the germline V gene. Trimming removed 4 bases at V and 4 bases at J, with 16 bases between. For the CDR3, the DNA is TGCAGCGTTGTAATATCTGGGGGGGTCACTGAAGCTTTCTTT. The encoded protein is CSVVISGGVTEAFF.

The gene calls are TRBV21-1 and TRBJ2-4; the table's TRBD1 call for D was not verified on the DNA. TRBV21-1 is noted as a pseudogene. The CDR3 length is 18 residues. CDR3 bases: TGTGCCAGCAGCAACGGGTGGACAAAGACAGGGGGTGAAAACATTCAGTACTTC. Translating it yields CASSNGWTKTGGENIQYF.

A few counts support this clonotype. This rearrangement joins TRBV27 to TRBJ2-2; D uncertain. Germline loops: CDR1 MNHEY, CDR2 SMNVEV (reference sequence). The CDR3 is made up of 15 amino acids. Trimming stripped 4 bases from V and 1 base from J, with 10 bases between. The CDR3 here is CASSSLAGNTGELFF. CDR3 sequence (DNA): TGTGCCAGCAGTTCCTTGGCAGGGAACACCGGGGAGCTGTTTTTT.

The sample holds a few counts of this clonotype. V and J are TRBV12-3 or TRBV12-4 and TRBJ2-3, with 12 bases matching TRBD1. Germline trimming cut 3 bases from V and 6 bases from J; bases unmatched to any gene: 7. CDR3 length: 16 amino acids. CDR3 nucleotides: TGTGCCAGCAGTTTCCCGGGACAGGGGGCAGGGGATACGCAGTATTTT. Translation: CASSFPGQGAGDTQYF.

The V gene is TRBV29-1, the J gene TRBJ2-5; 10 nucleotides match TRBD2. This CDR3 is 16 amino acids long. After removal of 4 bases from V and 5 bases from J, the junction contained 13 bases not matched to a gene. Germline V gives CDR1 SQVTM, CDR2 ANQGSEA. The CDR3 loop reads CSVASRLAGVQETQYF. The CDR3 region has the DNA TGCAGCGTTGCTTCGAGGCTAGCGGGGGTGCAGGAGACCCAGTACTTC.

This clonotype was picked up a small number of times. The V and J genes are TRBV10-3 and TRBJ2-3, with 12 bases that match TRBD2. The CDR3 sequence is 19 residues long. Germline V gene lookup returns CDR1 ENHRY and CDR2 SYGVKD. J lost 3 bases, V lost 6 bases, and 16 bases had no gene match. CDR3 loop: CAISPGLAGAVHTTDTQYF. CDR3 bases: TGTGCCATCAGCCCGGGACTAGCGGGCGCCGTACATACTACAGATACGCAGTATTTT.

This chain joins TRBV7-3 and TRBJ2-1; either TRBD1 or TRBD2 may supply D (6 bases each). The V and J ends lost 1 base and 9 bases respectively, with 13 bases between them. Looked up from germline, CDR1 is SGHTA and CDR2 is FQGTGA. The CDR3 length is 14 residues. CDR3 in amino acids: CASSLNSGASEQFF. The DNA of the CDR3 is TGTGCCAGCAGCTTAAACTCGGGGGCCTCTGAGCAGTTCTTC.

The V gene is TRBV20-1, the J gene TRBJ2-1, with 9 bases fitting TRBD1. Looked up from germline, CDR1 is DFQATT and CDR2 is SNEGSKA (reference sequence). Trimming at V came to 3 bases and at J to 7 bases, leaving 10 bases not matched to a gene. This CDR3 has 15 residues. CDR3 amino acids: CSARGVRDRANEQFF. CDR3 bases: TGCAGTGCTAGGGGAGTCCGGGACAGGGCTAATGAGCAGTTCTTC.

This clonotype was picked up many times. V usage is TRBV20-1 and J usage is TRBJ1-5; D gene ambiguous. The germline V gene encodes CDR1 DFQATT and CDR2 SNEGSKA (reference sequence). With 3 bases removed from V and 1 base from J, the gap between germline ends came to 7 bases. The CDR3 sequence is 13 residues long. CDR3 in DNA: TGCAGTGCTAGGACGGCGAGCAATCAGCCCCAGCATTTT. The encoded protein is CSARTASNQPQHF.

The chain carries TRBV3-1 and TRBJ1-1; the D is unclear. Trimming cost V 5 bases and J 1 base, with 17 bases left between them. The CDR3 covers 16 residues. CDR1 is LGHDT and CDR2 is YNNKEL in the germline V gene (reference sequence). The CDR3 DNA is TGTGCCAGCAGCTCACCGTGGGAGGGAAAGAACACTGAAGCTTTCTTT. Its translation is CASSSPWEGKNTEAFF.

The chain carries TRBV5-1 and TRBJ2-1; the match to TRBD2 covers 7 bases. This CDR3 comprises 14 residues. V was pared by 1 base and J by 8 bases, with 6 bases of the junction left unmatched. Germline lookup yields CDR1 SGHRS and CDR2 YFSETQ. The CDR3 nucleotides read TGCGCCAGCAGCTTGCAGGGAGGGTTTCATGAGCAGTTCTTC. This encodes CASSLQGGFHEQFF.

This clonotype was detected only a few times. V gene TRBV12-3 or TRBV12-4 combines with J gene TRBJ2-5; TRBD2 matches at 7 bases. The J segment lost 0 bases and the V segment lost 6 bases, leaving 10 bases of the junction unmatched. The length of the CDR3 is 16 residues. This CDR3 is CASSPPNGGNQETQYF. DNA for the CDR3: TGTGCCAGCAGCCCCCCTAACGGGGGGAACCAAGAGACCCAGTACTTC.

This clonotype appeared a few times. The J gene is TRBJ2-7, the V gene TRBV9; 8 positions agree with TRBD1. J was trimmed by 1 base and V by 7 bases; bases with no gene match: 4. The germline V gene has CDR1 SGDLS and CDR2 YYNGEE. This CDR3 region has 13 residues. In nucleotides, the CDR3 is TGTGCCAGCTCACAGGGGGAATCCTACGAGCAGTACTTC. It translates to CASSQGESYEQYF.

To note about this clonotype: At one end the junction does not follow the germline gene, possibly because of a read error. The chain couples TRBV7-7 to TRBJ2-7; perhaps TRBD2 as D (6 bases). In germline, CDR1 is SSHAT, CDR2 FNYEAQ (reference sequence). The CDR3 extends over 15 amino acids. The CDR3 loop reads CASSEGAGSSYEQYF. CDR3 bases: TGTGCTAGCAGCGAAGGGGCCGGGAGCTCCTACGAGCAGTACTTC.

In its sample, this clonotype was seen a few times. This chain joins TRBV15 and TRBJ2-1, with 10 nucleotides matching TRBD2. The CDR3 has 15 amino acids. Per the germline V gene, CDR1 is LNHNV and CDR2 is YYDKDF (reference sequence). Unmatched junction bases numbered 4, after V lost 0 bases and J lost 8 bases. The CDR3 DNA reads as TGTGCCACCAGCAGAGAAAGCGGGGGGGCCGATGAGCAGTTCTTC. Translated: CATSRESGGADEQFF. The whole variable domain, filled in from reference TRBV15 and TRBJ2-1, reads DAMVIQNPRYQVTQFGKPVTLSCSQTLNHNVMYWYQQKSSQAPKLLFHYYDKDFNNEADTPDNFQSRRPNTSFCFLDIRSPGLGDTAMYLCATSRESGGADEQFFGPGTRLTVL.

The V call is TRBV6-1, the J call TRBJ2-7, with 9 bases lining up with TRBD1. The CDR3 is 15 residues long. The germline V gene has CDR1 MNHNS and CDR2 SASEGT. Germline trimming cut 6 bases from V and 1 base from J; bases unmatched to any gene: 7. The DNA of the CDR3 is TGTGCCAGCAGGGGACAGGGAGTAAGTTCCTACGAGCAGTACTTC. Its protein is CASRGQGVSSYEQYF.

This clonotype came up a few times. The rearrangement uses TRBV20-1 and TRBJ2-1, with unresolved D. This CDR3 has 15 residues. Per germline, CDR1 DFQATT and CDR2 SNEGSKA (reference sequence). The V gene lost 1 base and the J gene lost 0 bases, with 10 bases spanning the gap. The CDR3 spells CSARGPLSSYNEQFF. The CDR3 bases are TGCAGTGCTAGAGGGCCACTGAGCTCCTACAATGAGCAGTTCTTC.